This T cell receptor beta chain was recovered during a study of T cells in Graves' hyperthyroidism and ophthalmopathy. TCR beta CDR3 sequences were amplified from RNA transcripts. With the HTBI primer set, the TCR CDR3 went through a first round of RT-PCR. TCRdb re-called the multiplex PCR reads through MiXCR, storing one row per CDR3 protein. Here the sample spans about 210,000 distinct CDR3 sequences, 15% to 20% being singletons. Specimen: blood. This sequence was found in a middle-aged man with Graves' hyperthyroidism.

The CDR3 nucleotides read TGTGCCAGCAGTCCTCCGGGACTCACAACCAACTATGGCTACACCTTC. Translated, it gives CASSPPGLTTNYGYTF. V usage is TRBV12-3 or TRBV12-4 and J usage is TRBJ1-2; tentative D call: TRBD1 (5 bases). V lost 5 bases to trimming and J lost 2 bases, with 18 bases between them. This CDR3 has 16 residues.